This TCR beta chain was retrieved from a study of cytomegalovirus exposure and HLA in healthy donors. Study-level information: As released early, the data held 65 million to 90 million unique TCRs from HLA-typed donors.

General study results and limits: Specificity of a few CMV-associated chains for CMV antigens was verified in vitro. Cytomegalovirus association was listed for about 150 TCR beta chains.

Points on this clone: The antigen is undetermined.

Amplification used 60 Vbeta primers and 13 Jbeta primers. Method: immunoSEQ multiplex PCR; TCRdb's copy keeps in-frame clones and lacks some. The profile covers about 160,000 clones, with around 80% appearing a single time and 5.5% to 8% taken by the ten largest. Germline V lookup: CDR1 MDHEN, CDR2 SYDVKM. Deletions cut 5 bases from V and 3 bases from J, with 14 bases between. CDR3 length: 15 residues. Material for sequencing was PBMCs. The source of this sequence is a woman in her twenties or thirties in good health and CMV-seropositive. The chain has TRBV28 and TRBJ1-5; possibly TRBD1 for D (6 bases). This chain's CDR3 is CASSPRDTVNQPQHF. The DNA for the CDR3 is TGTGCCAGCAGTCCCCGGGACACGGTCAATCAGCCCCAGCATTTT.